The rows below give T cell receptor beta chains drawn from one sample of a study of cytomegalovirus exposure and HLA in healthy donors. Data came from immunoSEQ multiplex PCR; TCRdb stores just in-frame clones and leaves some out. This table holds some 100,000 clones, 79% found once. Material: PBMCs. All receptors derive from a female donor in good health and CMV-seropositive. The CDR3 runs from the conserved cysteine through the conserved F or W. The order of the fields is D gene, clone size, J gene, V gene, CDR3 protein, CDR3 DNA. A D gene is named only where the DNA matches it firmly. Rows give clone size only sometimes, using once, few, many, or a class for an expanded clone.

-	-	TRBJ2-7	TRBV7-6	CASSRSQGPLDEQYF	TGTGCCAGCAGCCGCTCACAGGGCCCCTTGGACGAGCAGTACTTC
-	-	TRBJ2-1	TRBV14	CASSPRLGALTYNEQFF	TGTGCCAGCAGCCCCCGTCTGGGAGCCTTAACCTACAATGAGCAGTTCTTC
TRBD2	-	TRBJ2-7	TRBV7-8	CASSLEVAGAPSSYEQYF	TGTGCCAGCAGCTTAGAAGTAGCGGGGGCCCCCTCCTCCTACGAGCAGTACTTC
-	-	TRBJ1-3	TRBV18	CASSPGEFGNTIYF	TGTGCCAGCTCCCCCGGGGAATTCGGAAACACCATATATTTT
TRBD1	-	TRBJ2-3	TRBV2	CASSDPTGGLTDTQYF	TGTGCCAGCAGTGACCCGACAGGGGGACTCACAGATACGCAGTATTTT
-	few	TRBJ2-4	TRBV5-1	CASSLGQNIQYF	TGCGCCAGCAGCTTGGGGCAAAACATTCAGTACTTC
-	few	TRBJ2-3	TRBV7-2	CASSGWAGFTDTQYF	TGTGCCAGCAGCGGCTGGGCGGGGTTCACAGATACGCAGTATTTT
TRBD2	-	TRBJ2-3	TRBV19	CASSIGTSRDTQYF	TGTGCCAGTAGTATTGGGACTAGCAGAGATACGCAGTATTTT
TRBD1	once	TRBJ2-7	TRBV10-3	CAISEGTGVKSEQYF	TGTGCCATCAGTGAAGGGACAGGGGTTAAAAGTGAGCAGTACTTC
-	-	TRBJ1-1	TRBV13	CASSSGGRNTEAFF	TGTGCCAGCAGCTCGGGGGGAAGGAACACTGAAGCTTTCTTT
-	-	TRBJ2-3	TRBV7-9	CSSSLAVGVADTQYF	TGTTCCAGCAGCTTAGCGGTCGGGGTGGCAGATACGCAGTATTTT
-	few	TRBJ1-6	TRBV5-1	CASSWTEINSPLHF	TGCGCCAGCAGCTGGACAGAAATAAATTCACCCCTCCACTTT
-	once	TRBJ1-1	TRBV7-9	CASSYGRGTEAFF	TGTGCCAGCAGCTACGGGAGGGGCACTGAAGCTTTCTTT
-	few	TRBJ2-7	TRBV7-9	CASSLGFTSSYEQYF	TGTGCCAGCAGCTTAGGGTTTACGAGCTCCTACGAGCAGTACTTC
TRBD1	-	TRBJ2-3	TRBV13	CASSKGQGTSDTQYF	TGTGCCAGCAGCAAGGGACAGGGAACGTCAGATACGCAGTATTTT
-	-	TRBJ1-2	TRBV7-6	CASSSAPGDYGYTF	TGTGCCAGCAGCTCTGCCCCAGGGGACTATGGCTACACCTTC
-	-	TRBJ2-3	TRBV4-2	CASSQGGGTDTQYF	TGTGCCAGCAGCCAAGGAGGCGGCACAGATACGCAGTATTTT
TRBD1	-	TRBJ2-3	TRBV4-2	CASSQGQGASGRPDTQYF	TGTGCCAGCAGCCAGGGACAGGGGGCCAGCGGGAGACCAGATACGCAGTATTTT
-	-	TRBJ2-7	TRBV20-1	CSALAFDEQYF	TGCAGTGCTTTGGCCTTCGACGAGCAGTACTTC
-	-	TRBJ2-1	TRBV5-1	CASSPPSDSYNEQFF	TGCGCCAGCAGCCCCCCTAGCGACTCCTACAATGAGCAGTTCTTC